These T cell receptor beta chains were read from a single sample in a study of response to subunit inactivated influenza vaccine. TCRdb re-called the RT-PCR reads with MiXCR, one entry per CDR3 protein. The table records around 570,000 distinct CDR3 sequences, 11% of them present only once. The data also belong to a second study, concerning T cells expressing NK-cell markers.

Sequencing used PBMCs from blood, obtained on the day of vaccination. The receptors here all came from a man between 50 and 59 years old who received an inactivated influenza vaccine. The CDR3 runs from the conserved cysteine through the conserved F or W. A D gene is named only where the DNA matches it firmly. Expanded clones get a size class; other rows say once, few or many, or leave the size out.

CDR3: CASSSMGPRNTEAFF
D: NA
size: many
V: TRBV27
J: TRBJ1-1

CDR3: CSARGSRPPLHF
D: NA
size: few
V: TRBV20-1
J: TRBJ1-6

CDR3: CSAKFLTSYEQYF
D: NA
size: many
V: TRBV20-1
J: TRBJ2-7

CDR3: CASSPSRLRYNEQFF
D: NA
size: NA
V: TRBV14
J: TRBJ2-1

CDR3: CASTAYVGGWKYF
D: NA
size: few
V: TRBV19
J: TRBJ2-7

CDR3: CASSLQLAVANNEQFF
D: NA
size: few
V: TRBV19
J: TRBJ2-1

CDR3: CASSTLTGAQETQYF
D: TRBD1
size: NA
V: TRBV25-1
J: TRBJ2-5

CDR3: CASSLGPQTSSYEQYF
D: NA
size: NA
V: TRBV7-9
J: TRBJ2-7

CDR3: CASSPGLGLAGQNTDTQYF
D: TRBD2
size: many
V: TRBV28
J: TRBJ2-3

CDR3: CSARDHGIQYF
D: NA
size: NA
V: TRBV20-1
J: TRBJ2-4

CDR3: CSAAGDGFNTEAFF
D: NA
size: few
V: TRBV20-1
J: TRBJ1-1

CDR3: CASSLGTGIREYF
D: TRBD1
size: few
V: TRBV5-6
J: TRBJ2-7

CDR3: CASSYPSTSSFYNEQFF
D: TRBD2
size: NA
V: TRBV6-2/TRBV6-3
J: TRBJ2-1

CDR3: CASNQGVYYEQYF
D: TRBD1
size: few
V: TRBV12-3/TRBV12-4
J: TRBJ2-7

CDR3: CASSPGQQSYGYTF
D: NA
size: NA
V: TRBV5-1
J: TRBJ1-2

CDR3: CSARDGTGYIQYF
D: NA
size: NA
V: TRBV20-1
J: TRBJ2-4